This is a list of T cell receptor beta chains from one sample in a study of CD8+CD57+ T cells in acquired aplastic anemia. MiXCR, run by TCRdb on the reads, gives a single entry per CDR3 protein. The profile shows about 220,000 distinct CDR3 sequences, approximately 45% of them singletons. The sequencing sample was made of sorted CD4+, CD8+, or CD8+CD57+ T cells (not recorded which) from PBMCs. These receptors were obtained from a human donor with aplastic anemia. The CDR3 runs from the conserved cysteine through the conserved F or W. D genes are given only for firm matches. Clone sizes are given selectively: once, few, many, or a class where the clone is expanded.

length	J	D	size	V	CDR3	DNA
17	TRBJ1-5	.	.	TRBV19	CASSNGAVRQDNQPQHF	TGTGCCAGTAGTAACGGAGCGGTGAGACAGGATAATCAGCCCCAGCATTTT
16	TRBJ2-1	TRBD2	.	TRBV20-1	CSASSLAGGPVHERFF	TGCAGTGCTAGCTCATTAGCGGGAGGGCCCGTCCACGAGCGGTTCTTC
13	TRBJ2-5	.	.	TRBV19	CASSMGLRETQYF	TGTGCCAGTAGTATGGGGTTGAGGGAGACCCAGTACTTC
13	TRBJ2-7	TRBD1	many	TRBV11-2	CASSMGQNYEQYF	TGTGCCAGCAGCATGGGACAGAATTACGAGCAGTACTTC
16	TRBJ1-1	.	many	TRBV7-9	CASTWLGGGMNTEAFF	TGTGCCAGCACCTGGTTGGGGGGGGGTATGAACACTGAAGCTTTCTTT
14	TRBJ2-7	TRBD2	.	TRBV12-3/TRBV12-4	CASTLAGASYEQYF	TGTGCCAGCACTCTAGCGGGGGCCTCCTACGAGCAGTACTTC
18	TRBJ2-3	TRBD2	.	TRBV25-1	CASSDSPLRGRAAYTQYF	TGTGCCAGCAGCGACTCCCCTTTGAGAGGGAGGGCGGCGTATACGCAGTATTTT
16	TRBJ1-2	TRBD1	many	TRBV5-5	CASSLVEGAANYGYTF	TGTGCCAGCAGCTTGGTAGAGGGGGCAGCTAACTATGGCTACACCTTC
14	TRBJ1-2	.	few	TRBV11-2	CASSVQGLSYGYTF	TGTGCCAGCAGTGTACAGGGCCTCTCCTATGGCTACACCTTC
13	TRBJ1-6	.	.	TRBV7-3	CASSPGAASPLHF	TGTGCCAGCAGCCCAGGGGCCGCGTCACCCCTCCACTTT
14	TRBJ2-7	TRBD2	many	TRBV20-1	CSARGFTGGYEQYF	TGCAGTGCTAGAGGTTTTACGGGGGGCTACGAGCAGTACTTC
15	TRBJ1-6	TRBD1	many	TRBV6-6	CASSTQDRVGSPLHF	TGTGCCAGCAGTACTCAAGACAGGGTGGGTTCACCCCTCCACTTT
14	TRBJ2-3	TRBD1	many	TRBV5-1	CAGSHRGIADTQYF	TGCGCCGGCAGCCACAGGGGGATCGCAGATACGCAGTATTTT
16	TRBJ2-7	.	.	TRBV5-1	CASSPAPGHRAYEQYF	TGCGCCAGCAGCCCCGCCCCGGGACACCGAGCCTACGAGCAGTACTTC
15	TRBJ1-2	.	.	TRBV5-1	CASSYARGRVNGYTF	TGCGCCAGCAGCTACGCCCGGGGCAGGGTGAATGGCTACACCTTC
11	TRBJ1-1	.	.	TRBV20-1	CSASPHTEAFF	TGCAGTGCTAGTCCCCACACTGAAGCTTTCTTT
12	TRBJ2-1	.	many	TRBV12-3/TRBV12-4	CASSPFYNEQFF	TGTGCCAGCAGCCCTTTCTACAATGAGCAGTTCTTC
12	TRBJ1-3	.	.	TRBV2	CARGNRGNTIYF	TGTGCCAGAGGTAATCGTGGAAACACCATATATTTT
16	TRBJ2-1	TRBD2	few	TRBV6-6	CASRGLAGGAYNEQFF	TGTGCCAGCAGGGGACTAGCGGGAGGAGCCTACAATGAGCAGTTCTTC
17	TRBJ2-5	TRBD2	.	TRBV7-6	CASSWTSGGGGAETQYF	TGTGCCAGCAGCTGGACTAGCGGGGGGGGGGGTGCAGAGACCCAGTACTTC
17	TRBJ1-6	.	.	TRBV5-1	CASSFRSSGRGVKPLHF	TGCGCCAGCAGCTTCCGTTCCTCAGGACGGGGGGTAAAACCCCTCCACTTT
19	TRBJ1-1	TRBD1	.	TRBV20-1	CSARSTTGGGFSSGTEAFF	TGCAGTGCTAGATCAACGACAGGGGGCGGTTTCTCCTCGGGCACTGAAGCTTTCTTT
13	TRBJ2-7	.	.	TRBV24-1	CATSDSELDEQYF	TGTGCCACCAGTGATTCGGAGCTAGACGAGCAGTACTTC
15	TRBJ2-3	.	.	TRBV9	CASSSSPAFQDTQYF	TGTGCCAGCAGCTCTTCCCCAGCGTTTCAAGATACGCAGTATTTT
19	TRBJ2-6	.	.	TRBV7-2	CASSLTRKGGGSGANVLTF	TGTGCCAGCAGCCTCACTCGCAAGGGAGGGGGCTCTGGGGCCAACGTCCTGACTTTC
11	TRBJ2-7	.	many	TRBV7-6	CASSSLGPQYF	TGTGCCAGCAGCTCGTTAGGTCCTCAGTACTTC
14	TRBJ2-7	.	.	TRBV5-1	CASSFGTETYEQYF	TGCGCCAGCAGCTTTGGAACGGAAACCTACGAGCAGTACTTC
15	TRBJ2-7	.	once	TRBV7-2	CASSQEVRGLHEQYF	TGTGCCAGCAGCCAAGAAGTCCGGGGGCTCCACGAGCAGTACTTC
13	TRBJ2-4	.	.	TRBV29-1	CSAQGTGKNIQYF	TGCAGCGCACAAGGGACGGGCAAAAACATTCAGTACTTC
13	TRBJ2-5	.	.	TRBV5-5	CASSSPAGETQYF	TGTGCCAGCAGCTCTCCGGCGGGAGAGACCCAGTACTTC
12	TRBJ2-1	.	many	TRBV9	CASSVGYGEQFF	TGTGCCAGCAGCGTAGGGTACGGTGAGCAGTTCTTC
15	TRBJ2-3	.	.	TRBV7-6	CASSLADGPTDTQYF	TGTGCCAGCAGCTTAGCGGATGGACCGACAGATACGCAGTATTTT
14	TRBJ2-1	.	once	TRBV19	CASRLGLSDNEQFF	TGTGCCAGTAGATTAGGGCTTTCGGACAATGAGCAGTTCTTC
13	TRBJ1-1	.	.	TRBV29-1	CSVSGGALTEAFF	TGCAGCGTTAGCGGGGGGGCCCTCACTGAAGCTTTCTTT
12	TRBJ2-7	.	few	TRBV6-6	CAGGIYPYEQYF	TGTGCCGGGGGGATCTACCCCTACGAGCAGTACTTC
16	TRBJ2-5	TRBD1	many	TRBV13	CASSGSDREFQETQYF	TGTGCCAGCAGCGGGTCGGACAGGGAATTTCAAGAGACCCAGTACTTC
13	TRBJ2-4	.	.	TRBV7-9	CASSEGSWNIQYF	TGTGCCAGCAGCGAGGGCTCCTGGAACATTCAGTACTTC
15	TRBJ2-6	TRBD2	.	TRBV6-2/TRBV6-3	CASGRGGSGANVLTF	TGTGCCAGCGGCCGGGGGGGCTCTGGGGCCAACGTCCTGACTTTC
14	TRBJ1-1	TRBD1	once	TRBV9	CASTTGGAGTEAFF	TGTGCCAGCACAACAGGGGGCGCGGGCACTGAAGCTTTCTTT
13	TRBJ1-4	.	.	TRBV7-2	CASSLVTNEKLFF	TGTGCCAGCAGCTTAGTGACTAATGAAAAACTGTTTTTT
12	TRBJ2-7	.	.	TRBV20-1	CSAGGVDDEQYF	TGCAGTGCTGGTGGGGTCGACGACGAGCAGTACTTC
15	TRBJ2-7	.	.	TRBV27	CASSFRGHNSYEQYF	TGTGCCAGCAGTTTCAGGGGACACAACTCCTACGAGCAGTACTTC
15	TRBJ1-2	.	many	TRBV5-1	CASSLTLGPNYGYTF	TGCGCCAGCAGCTTGACCCTGGGGCCAAACTATGGCTACACCTTC
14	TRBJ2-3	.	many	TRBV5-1	CASSLDFPPDTQYF	TGCGCCAGCAGCTTGGATTTCCCCCCAGATACGCAGTATTTT
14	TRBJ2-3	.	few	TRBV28	CASGQERGTDTQYF	TGTGCCAGCGGCCAGGAGAGGGGCACAGATACGCAGTATTTT
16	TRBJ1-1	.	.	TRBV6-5	CASSYRSWGTNTEAFF	TGTGCCAGCAGTTACCGTTCGTGGGGCACGAACACTGAAGCTTTCTTT
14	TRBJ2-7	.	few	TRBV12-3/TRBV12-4	CASSRRDGDYEQYF	TGTGCCAGCAGCCGCCGGGACGGAGACTACGAGCAGTACTTC
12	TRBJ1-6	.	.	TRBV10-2	CASSMTLSPLHF	TGCGCCAGCAGTATGACACTCTCACCCCTCCACTTT
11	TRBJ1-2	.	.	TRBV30	CASRKGGGYTF	TGTGCCAGCAGAAAAGGAGGTGGCTACACCTTC
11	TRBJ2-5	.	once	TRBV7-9	CASGGALTQYF	TGTGCCAGCGGGGGGGCGCTGACCCAGTACTTC
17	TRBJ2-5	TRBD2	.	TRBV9	CASSGGLAGGPGETQYF	TGTGCCAGCAGCGGGGGACTAGCGGGGGGCCCTGGGGAGACCCAGTACTTC
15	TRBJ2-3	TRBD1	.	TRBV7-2	CASSRGQGPTDTQYF	TGTGCCAGCAGCAGGGGGCAGGGGCCGACAGATACGCAGTATTTT
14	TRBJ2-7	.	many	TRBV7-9	CASSLTRGWDEQYF	TGTGCCAGCAGCTTAACCAGGGGATGGGACGAGCAGTACTTC